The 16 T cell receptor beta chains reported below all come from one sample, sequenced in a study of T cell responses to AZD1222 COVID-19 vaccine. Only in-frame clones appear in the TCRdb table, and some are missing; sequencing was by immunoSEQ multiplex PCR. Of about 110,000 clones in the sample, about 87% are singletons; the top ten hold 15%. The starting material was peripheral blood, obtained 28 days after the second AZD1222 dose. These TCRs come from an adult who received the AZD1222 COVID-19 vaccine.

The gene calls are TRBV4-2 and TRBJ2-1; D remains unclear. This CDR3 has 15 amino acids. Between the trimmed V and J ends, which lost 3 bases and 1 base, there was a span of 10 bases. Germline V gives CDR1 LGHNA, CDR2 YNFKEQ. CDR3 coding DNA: TGTGCCAGCAGCCAGACGCTGGGGTCCTACAATGAGCAGTTCTTC. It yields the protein CASSQTLGSYNEQFF.

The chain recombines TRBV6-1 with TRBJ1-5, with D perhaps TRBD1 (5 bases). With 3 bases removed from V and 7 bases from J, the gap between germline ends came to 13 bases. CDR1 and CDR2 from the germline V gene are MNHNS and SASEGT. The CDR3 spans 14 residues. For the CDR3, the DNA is TGTGCCAGCAGTGAGTCAGGCAGGGTACAGCCCCAGCATTTT. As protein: CASSESGRVQPQHF.

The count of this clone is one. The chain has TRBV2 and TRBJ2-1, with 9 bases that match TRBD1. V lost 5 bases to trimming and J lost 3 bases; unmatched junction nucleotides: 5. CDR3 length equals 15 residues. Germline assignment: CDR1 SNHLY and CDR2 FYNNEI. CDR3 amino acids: CASSPDRGNYNEQFF. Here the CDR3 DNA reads TGTGCCAGCAGTCCGGACAGGGGAAACTACAATGAGCAGTTCTTC.

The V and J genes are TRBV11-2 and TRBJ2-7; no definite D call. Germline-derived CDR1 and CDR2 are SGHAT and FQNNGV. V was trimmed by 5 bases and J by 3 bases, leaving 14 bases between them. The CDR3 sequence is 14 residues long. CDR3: CASSPFQDGYEQYF. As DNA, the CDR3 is TGTGCCAGCAGCCCGTTCCAGGATGGCTACGAGCAGTACTTC. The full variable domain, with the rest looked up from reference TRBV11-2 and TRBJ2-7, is EAGVAQSPRYKIIEKRQSVAFWCNPISGHATLYWYQQILGQGPKLLIQFQNNGVVDDSQLPKDRFSAERLKGVDSTLKIQPAKLEDSAVYLCASSPFQDGYEQYFGPGTRLTVT.

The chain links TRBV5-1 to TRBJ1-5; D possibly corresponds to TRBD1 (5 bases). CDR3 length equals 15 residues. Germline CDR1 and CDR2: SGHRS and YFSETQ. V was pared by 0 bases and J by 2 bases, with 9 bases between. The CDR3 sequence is CASSLGAGGNQPQHF. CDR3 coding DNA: TGCGCCAGCAGCTTGGGGGCGGGGGGCAATCAGCCCCAGCATTTT.

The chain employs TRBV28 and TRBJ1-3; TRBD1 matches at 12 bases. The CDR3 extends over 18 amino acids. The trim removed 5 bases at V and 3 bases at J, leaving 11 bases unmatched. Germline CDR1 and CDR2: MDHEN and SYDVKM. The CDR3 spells CASSAHGGQGAFGNTIYF. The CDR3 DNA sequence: TGTGCCAGCAGTGCCCATGGGGGACAGGGGGCATTTGGAAACACCATATATTTT.

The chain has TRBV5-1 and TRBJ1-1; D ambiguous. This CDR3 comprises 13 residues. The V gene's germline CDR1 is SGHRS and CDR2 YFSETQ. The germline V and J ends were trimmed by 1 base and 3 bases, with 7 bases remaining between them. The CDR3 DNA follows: TGCGCCAGCAGCTTGCCCCTGGACACTGAAGCTTTCTTT. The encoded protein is CASSLPLDTEAFF.

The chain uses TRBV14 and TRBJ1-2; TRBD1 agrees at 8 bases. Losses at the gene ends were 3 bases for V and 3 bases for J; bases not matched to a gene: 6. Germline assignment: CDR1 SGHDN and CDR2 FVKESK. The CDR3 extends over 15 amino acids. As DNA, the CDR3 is TGTGCCAGCAGCCATCCTGGACAGGGCTACTATGGCTACACCTTC. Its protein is CASSHPGQGYYGYTF.

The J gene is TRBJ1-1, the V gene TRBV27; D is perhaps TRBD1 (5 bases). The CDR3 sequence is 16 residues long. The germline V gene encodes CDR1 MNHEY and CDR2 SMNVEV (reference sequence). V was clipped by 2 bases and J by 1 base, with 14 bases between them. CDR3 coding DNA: TGTGCCAGCAGTTTAGAGTCCGGGACGGAGAACACTGAAGCTTTCTTT. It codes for CASSLESGTENTEAFF.

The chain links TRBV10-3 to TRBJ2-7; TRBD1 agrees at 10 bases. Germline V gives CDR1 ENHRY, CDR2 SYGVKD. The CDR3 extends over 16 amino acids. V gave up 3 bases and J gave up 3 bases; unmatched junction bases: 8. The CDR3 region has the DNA TGTGCCATCAGTGACGACAGGGGGCGCCTATTCTACGAGCAGTACTTC. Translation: CAISDDRGRLFYEQYF.

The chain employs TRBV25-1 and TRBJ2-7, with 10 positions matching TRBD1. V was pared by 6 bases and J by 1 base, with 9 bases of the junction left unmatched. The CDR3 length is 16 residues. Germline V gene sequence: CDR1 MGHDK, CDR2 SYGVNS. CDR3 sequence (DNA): TGTGCCAGCAGGGGCCCGGGACAGGGGTTTTCCTACGAGCAGTACTTC. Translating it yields CASRGPGQGFSYEQYF.

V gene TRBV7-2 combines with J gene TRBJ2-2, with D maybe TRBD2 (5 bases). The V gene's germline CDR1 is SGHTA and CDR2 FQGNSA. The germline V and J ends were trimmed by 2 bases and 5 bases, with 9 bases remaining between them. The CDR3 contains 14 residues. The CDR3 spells CASSLRDSTGELFF. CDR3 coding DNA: TGTGCCAGCAGCTTACGGGATAGTACCGGGGAGCTGTTTTTT.

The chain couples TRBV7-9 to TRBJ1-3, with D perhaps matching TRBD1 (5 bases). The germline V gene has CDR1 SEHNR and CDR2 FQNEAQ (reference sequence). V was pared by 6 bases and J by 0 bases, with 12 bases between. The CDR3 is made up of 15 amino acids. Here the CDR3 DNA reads TGTGCCAGCAGGCCTGGGGGGAACTCTGGAAACACCATATATTTT. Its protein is CASRPGGNSGNTIYF.

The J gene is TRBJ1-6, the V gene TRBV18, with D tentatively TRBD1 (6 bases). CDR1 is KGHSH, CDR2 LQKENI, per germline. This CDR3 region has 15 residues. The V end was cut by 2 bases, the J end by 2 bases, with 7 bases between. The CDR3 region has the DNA TGTGCCAGCTCACCATACAGGGCCTATAATTCACCCCTCCACTTT. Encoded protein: CASSPYRAYNSPLHF.

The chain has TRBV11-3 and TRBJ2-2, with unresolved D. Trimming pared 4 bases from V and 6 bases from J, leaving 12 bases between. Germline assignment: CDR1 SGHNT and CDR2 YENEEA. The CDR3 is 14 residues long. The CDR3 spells CASSSLRVAGELFF. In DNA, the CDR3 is TGTGCCAGCAGCTCTTTACGGGTGGCCGGGGAGCTGTTTTTT.

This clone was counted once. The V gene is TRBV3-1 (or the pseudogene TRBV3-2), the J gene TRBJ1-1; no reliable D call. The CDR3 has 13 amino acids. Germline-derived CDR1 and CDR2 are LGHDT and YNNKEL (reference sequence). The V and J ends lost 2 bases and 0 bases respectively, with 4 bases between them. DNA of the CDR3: TGTGCCAGCAGCCAAATGGTGAACACTGAAGCTTTCTTT. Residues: CASSQMVNTEAFF.